Presented here are 29 T cell receptor beta chains from one specimen sequenced in a study of identical twins. TCRdb passed the 5' RACE reads through MiXCR, listing each CDR3 protein once. Among 1.5 million to 2 million distinct CDR3 sequences listed, 32% were seen once. The sequencing sample was made of cord blood. These TCRs come from a newborn girl in good health.

The chain employs TRBV6-5 and TRBJ1-2; 8 nucleotides match TRBD1. V dropped 5 bases and J dropped 4; count of bases not matched to a gene: 6. Germline V gene lookup returns CDR1 MNHEY and CDR2 SVGAGI. This CDR3 is built from 14 residues. The CDR3 DNA is TGTGCCAGCAGTCCCGCAGGGGGCTTCTATGGCTACACCTTC. This codes for CASSPAGGFYGYTF.

The chain has TRBV20-1 and TRBJ2-7; D may be TRBD2 (6 bases). Germline V gene sequence: CDR1 DFQATT, CDR2 SNEGSKA (reference sequence). V was cut by 7 bases and J by 3 bases, with 19 bases left in between. The CDR3 length is 14 residues. The CDR3 DNA follows: TGCAGTGTAGGACTACCCGTATCCAACTACGAGCAGTACTTC. Its protein product is CSVGLPVSNYEQYF.

The V call is TRBV5-1, the J call TRBJ2-2, with D tentatively TRBD1 (5 bases). V was cut by 4 bases and J by 0 bases, with 10 bases left in between. The CDR3 consists of 15 residues. CDR1 is SGHRS, CDR2 YFSETQ, per germline. The CDR3 nucleotides read TGCGCCAGCAGCACGGACAAATCGAACACCGGGGAGCTGTTTTTT. It codes for CASSTDKSNTGELFF.

The table lists this clonotype with a few counts. The gene calls are TRBV27 and TRBJ1-6, with 8 positions matching TRBD1. The junction had 10 bases not matched to a gene; V was cut back by 3 bases and J by 15 bases. The length of the CDR3 is 14 residues. The germline CDR1 and CDR2 sequences are MNHEY and SMNVEV (reference sequence). DNA of the CDR3: TGTGCCAGCAGTTTTGGGACAGGATCTTCCCGCCTCCACTTT. It encodes CASSFGTGSSRLHF.

Only a few counts were recorded for this clonotype. The CDR3 DNA sequence: TGCGCCAGCAGCCAACAGACAGGGCCCTACGAGCAGTACTTC. Its translation: CASSQQTGPYEQYF. The chain carries TRBV4-1 and TRBJ2-7, with 7 nucleotides matching TRBD1. CDR3 size: 14 residues. Looked up from germline, CDR1 is MGHRA and CDR2 is YSYEKL. The junction had 3 bases not matched to a gene; V was cut back by 2 bases and J by 2 bases.

The chain links TRBV5-1 to TRBJ2-2, with 8 bases fitting TRBD2. The V gene end was trimmed by 0 bases and the J gene end by 1 base; junction bases not matched to a gene: 2. The CDR3 extends over 16 amino acids. Germline V gene data show CDR1 as SGHRS and CDR2 as YFSETQ. The CDR3 nucleotides are TGCGCCAGCAGCTTGGAGGGGACTAGGAACACCGGGGAGCTGTTTTTT. It encodes CASSLEGTRNTGELFF.

Only a few counts were recorded for this clonotype. The V gene is TRBV2, the J gene TRBJ1-2, with D possibly matching TRBD1 (6 bases). Trimming took off 6 bases at V and 1 base at J, with 18 bases between the two ends. Germline lookup yields CDR1 SNHLY and CDR2 FYNNEI. This CDR3 contains 16 residues. The CDR3, as DNA: TGTGCCAGCAGCAAGGATAGGGGGGTAGTTAACTATGGCTACACCTTC. Encoded protein: CASSKDRGVVNYGYTF.

The chain joins TRBV20-1 to TRBJ2-3, with 13 bases aligning to TRBD2. From germline, CDR1 is DFQATT and CDR2 SNEGSKA (reference sequence). J was trimmed by 1 base and V by 2 bases; bases with no gene match: 18. The CDR3 has 21 amino acids. The CDR3 loop is CSARPNAGLAGAPIRTDTQYF. In DNA, the CDR3 is TGCAGTGCTAGACCAAACGCCGGACTAGCGGGGGCGCCTATCCGCACAGATACGCAGTATTTT.

This clonotype was counted ten times or more. The chain joins TRBV7-9 to TRBJ1-2; no clear D gene. Germline CDR1 reads SEHNR; CDR2 reads FQNEAQ (reference sequence). The CDR3 is 13 amino acids. Between the trimmed V and J ends, which lost 0 bases and 3 bases, there was a span of 5 bases. The chain's CDR3 is CASSLAVHYGYTF. The CDR3, as DNA: TGTGCCAGCAGCTTAGCAGTTCACTATGGCTACACCTTC.

This clonotype turned up a few times. This chain links TRBV3-1 with TRBJ2-3, with 8 bases identical to TRBD2. Unmatched junction bases numbered 11, after V lost 5 bases and J lost 7 bases. Germline V CDR1 and CDR2: LGHDT, YNNKEL (reference sequence). CDR3 size: 15 residues. In DNA form, the CDR3 reads TGTGCCAGCAGCGGGCCGGGACTAGAGGCAAATACGCAGTATTTT. Translated: CASSGPGLEANTQYF.

This chain links TRBV7-2 with TRBJ2-7; TRBD2 matches 8 bases. CDR1 and CDR2 from the germline V gene are SGHTA and FQGNSA. V shed 5 bases and J 7 bases; nucleotides not matched to a gene: 25. There are 19 residues in the CDR3. CDR3 sequence reads: CASSRKGLSGALPYNEQYF. DNA of the CDR3: TGTGCCAGCAGCCGCAAGGGACTTAGCGGGGCCCTCCCCTACAATGAGCAGTACTTC.

The V and J genes are TRBV18 and TRBJ2-7; D possibly corresponds to TRBD2 (5 bases). Germline CDR1 reads KGHSH; CDR2 reads LQKENI. The CDR3 has 14 amino acids. Trimming left V 4 bases short and J 0 bases short, with 10 bases between. The CDR3 loop reads CASSREGGSYEQYF. CDR3 in DNA: TGTGCCAGCTCACGAGAGGGTGGCTCCTACGAGCAGTACTTC.

CDR3 sequence reads: CSAAENPSPNTEAFF. Written as DNA, the CDR3 is TGCAGTGCTGCGGAGAACCCGTCCCCGAACACTGAAGCTTTCTTT. This chain joins TRBV20-1 and TRBJ1-1, with D unresolved. The CDR3 is made up of 15 amino acids. Germline V gene lookup returns CDR1 DFQATT and CDR2 SNEGSKA (reference sequence). The germline V and J ends were trimmed by 5 bases and 1 base, with 17 bases remaining between them.

The table lists this clonotype with a few counts. This clone may be a read error of a much larger clone one base away. The chain links TRBV7-2 to TRBJ2-1, with D maybe TRBD2 (6 bases). Germline V lookup: CDR1 SGHTA, CDR2 FQGNSA. The length of the CDR3 is 14 residues. For the CDR3, the DNA is TGCGCCAGCAGCTTGGGGGGAACCCACAATGAGCAGTTCTTC. It yields the protein CASSLGGTHNEQFF.

The V call is TRBV28, the J call TRBJ1-5; unclear D gene. In germline, CDR1 is MDHEN, CDR2 SYDVKM. V lost 2 bases and J 0 bases, leaving 8 bases between the germline ends. This CDR3 is built from 15 residues. In DNA form, the CDR3 reads TGTGCCAGCAGTTTACAGGATCCTAGCAATCAGCCCCAGCATTTT. Translated, it gives CASSLQDPSNQPQHF.

The chain couples TRBV12-3 or TRBV12-4 to TRBJ2-1; 7 bases are a match to TRBD1. This CDR3 has 16 amino acids. V was pared by 5 bases and J by 12 bases, with 19 bases of the junction left unmatched. The CDR3 DNA reads TGTGCCAGCAGTCCCGTCAGGGCAGGGGGAATGATCGGGCAGTTCTTC. This sequence encodes CASSPVRAGGMIGQFF.

The chain uses TRBV20-1 and TRBJ2-4; TRBD1 might be the D (5 bases). Germline V CDR1 and CDR2: DFQATT, SNEGSKA (reference sequence). The V end was cut by 6 bases, the J end by 14 bases, with 17 bases between. This CDR3 has 11 amino acids. The CDR3 sequence: CSAQNQGKEYF. The CDR3 DNA reads as TGCAGTGCCCAGAACCAGGGAAAAGAGTACTTC.

The table lists this clonotype with a count of one. The chain is built from TRBV28 and TRBJ2-1; TRBD2 matches 10 bases. With the DNA end fitting TRBJ2-7 better, the J assignment may be wrong. Per germline, CDR1 MDHEN and CDR2 SYDVKM. The CDR3 runs 14 residues. DNA for the CDR3: TGTGCCAGCAATGTAGCGGGAGGCTTTAATGAGCAGTACTTC. This translates into CASNVAGGFNEQYF.

The chain combines TRBV28 with TRBJ1-5, with 7 bases that match TRBD1. Germline loops: CDR1 MDHEN, CDR2 SYDVKM. J lost 7 bases, V lost 8 bases, and 5 bases had no gene match. The length of the CDR3 is 12 residues. CDR3 residues: CASWTGSQPQHF. CDR3 coding DNA: TGTGCCAGCTGGACAGGTAGCCAGCCCCAGCATTTT. Filled out from reference TRBV28 and TRBJ1-5, the complete variable domain reads DVKVTQSSRYLVKRTGEKVFLECVQDMDHENMFWYRQDPGLGLRLIYFSYDVKMKEKGDIPEGYSVSREKKERFSLILESASTNQTSMYLCASWTGSQPQHFGDGTRLSIL.

This CDR3 is CSAKPNMNTEAFF. The CDR3 DNA reads as TGCAGTGCTAAGCCAAATATGAACACTGAAGCTTTCTTT. The chain joins TRBV20-1 to TRBJ1-1; D ambiguous. The germline CDR1 and CDR2 sequences are DFQATT and SNEGSKA (reference sequence). The CDR3 consists of 13 residues. V lost 4 bases, J lost 0 bases, and 9 bases lay in between.

Many counts were recorded for this clonotype. V usage is TRBV6-5 and J usage is TRBJ2-7; 10 nucleotides agree with TRBD2. The CDR3 runs to 15 residues. Germline V gene lookup returns CDR1 MNHEY and CDR2 SVGAGI. V was clipped by 0 bases and J by 3 bases; unmatched bases: 2. CDR3 in amino acids: CASSYSPSGSYEQYF. CDR3 DNA: TGTGCCAGCAGTTACTCGCCTAGCGGGAGCTACGAGCAGTACTTC.

This clonotype was seen a few times. This chain uses TRBV27 with TRBJ2-4; tentatively, D is TRBD1 (5 bases). CDR1 and CDR2 (germline): MNHEY, SMNVEV (reference sequence). There are 15 residues in the CDR3. Trimming left V 7 bases short and J 0 bases short, with 13 bases between. The CDR3 DNA is TGTGCCAGCACTAAACAGGTTCTAGCCAAAAACATTCAGTACTTC. Translated, it gives CASTKQVLAKNIQYF.

V and J are TRBV3-1 and TRBJ2-1; weak D call: TRBD1 (6 bases). V was trimmed by 2 bases and J by 6 bases, leaving 11 bases between them. Germline CDR1 is LGHDT and CDR2 is YNNKEL (reference sequence). This CDR3 contains 14 residues. The CDR3 nucleotides read TGTGCCAGCAGCCAACCAGGGGAAAGCAATGAGCAGTTCTTC. Its translation: CASSQPGESNEQFF.

This clonotype was recorded a few times. Written as DNA, the CDR3 is TGTGCCAGCAGCTTGGTGTCCGGGCCCAATAATTCACCCCTCCACTTT. Encoded protein: CASSLVSGPNNSPLHF. The chain joins TRBV5-5 to TRBJ1-6; unclear D gene. V gave up 0 bases and J gave up 5 bases, with 12 bases separating them. Germline values: CDR1 SGHKS, CDR2 YYEKEE (reference sequence). The CDR3 is made up of 16 amino acids.

The table lists this clonotype with a few counts. The chain employs TRBV20-1 and TRBJ2-5; TRBD2 matches at 9 bases. This CDR3 has 17 residues. The ends lost 2 bases at V and 5 bases at J; junction bases unmatched: 15. Germline V lookup: CDR1 DFQATT, CDR2 SNEGSKA (reference sequence). The CDR3 sequence: CSARPPRGRGGEETQYF. The CDR3 DNA follows: TGCAGTGCTAGACCTCCGAGGGGGCGCGGGGGGGAGGAGACCCAGTACTTC.

This chain connects TRBV29-1 to TRBJ2-5; 9 bases are a match to TRBD2. The CDR3 runs 16 residues. From germline, CDR1 is SQVTM and CDR2 ANQGSEA. Unmatched junction bases numbered 20, after V lost 4 bases and J lost 11 bases. Here the CDR3 DNA reads TGCAGCGTTGTTGGTACGGCTAGCGGGAACCACAATGAGCAGTACTTC. It specifies CSVVGTASGNHNEQYF.

This chain links TRBV27 with TRBJ2-6; D is unclear. CDR3 length: 17 residues. Germline CDR1 reads MNHEY; CDR2 reads SMNVEV (reference sequence). V lost 0 bases, J lost 2 bases, and 11 bases lay in between. CDR3 amino acids: CASSLSPRLAGANVLTF. The CDR3 DNA reads as TGTGCCAGCAGTTTATCCCCTCGGCTCGCTGGGGCCAACGTCCTGACTTTC. Drawing the rest from reference TRBV27 and TRBJ2-6, the complete variable domain is EAQVTQNPRYLITVTGKKLTVTCSQNMNHEYMSWYRQDPGLGLRQIYYSMNVEVTDKGDVPEGYKVSRKEKRNFPLILESPSPNQTSLYFCASSLSPRLAGANVLTFGAGSRLTVL.

V usage is TRBV20-1 and J usage is TRBJ1-2, with a possible D match to TRBD1 (5 bases). Germline CDR1 is DFQATT and CDR2 is SNEGSKA (reference sequence). This CDR3 has 13 amino acids. The DNA of the CDR3 is TGCAGCTCAGCTCCTCAGGGCTACTATGGCTACACCTTC. Its translation: CSSAPQGYYGYTF.

This clonotype was found many times. The genes are TRBV6-5 and TRBJ2-1, with D maybe TRBD1 (5 bases). In germline, CDR1 is MNHEY, CDR2 SVGAGI. V was clipped by 2 bases and J by 5 bases, with 10 bases between them. CDR3 length: 14 amino acids. This CDR3 is CASSYHPQDNEQFF. CDR3 in DNA: TGTGCCAGCAGTTACCACCCACAGGACAATGAGCAGTTCTTC.